This is a list of T cell receptor beta chains from one sample in a study of cytomegalovirus exposure and HLA in healthy donors. Assay: immunoSEQ multiplex PCR; the TCRdb copy retains only in-frame clones and omits some. The sample lists about 130,000 clones; 77% were seen once. Sequencing was carried out using PBMCs. The receptors stem from a middle-aged woman in good health and CMV-seropositive. The CDR3 runs from the conserved cysteine through the conserved F or W.

CDR3: CASSDPYLINQETQYF
length: 16
V: TRBV25-1
J: TRBJ2-5

CDR3: CASSESEWQSNQPQHF
length: 16
V: TRBV10-1
J: TRBJ1-5

CDR3: CASGNGGSYEQYF
length: 13
V: TRBV6-5
J: TRBJ2-7

CDR3: CASRGAGWGRSSYNEQFF
length: 18
V: TRBV5-1
J: TRBJ2-1

CDR3: CASSRQGTGELFF
length: 13
V: TRBV19
J: TRBJ2-2

CDR3: CASSQDQRQNTEAFF
length: 15
V: TRBV4-1
J: TRBJ1-1

CDR3: CAWSVWLGRDGTEAFF
length: 16
V: TRBV30
J: TRBJ1-1

CDR3: CASSPATGLVYEQYF
length: 15
V: TRBV5-1
J: TRBJ2-7

CDR3: CASSYRGTYEQYF
length: 13
V: TRBV6-5
J: TRBJ2-7

CDR3: CASSLRQAHGYTF
length: 13
V: TRBV6-5
J: TRBJ1-2

CDR3: CASTDTSNYGYTF
length: 13
V: TRBV6-1
J: TRBJ1-2

CDR3: CASSLVTGSTDTQYF
length: 15
V: TRBV5-6
J: TRBJ2-3

CDR3: CASSHATGASRHEQYF
length: 16
V: TRBV14
J: TRBJ2-7

CDR3: CASSFRGGSPLHF
length: 13
V: TRBV28
J: TRBJ1-6

CDR3: CASSQGTQDQPQHF
length: 14
V: TRBV5-4
J: TRBJ1-5

CDR3: CASSLARRQTRGELFF
length: 16
V: TRBV5-1
J: TRBJ2-2